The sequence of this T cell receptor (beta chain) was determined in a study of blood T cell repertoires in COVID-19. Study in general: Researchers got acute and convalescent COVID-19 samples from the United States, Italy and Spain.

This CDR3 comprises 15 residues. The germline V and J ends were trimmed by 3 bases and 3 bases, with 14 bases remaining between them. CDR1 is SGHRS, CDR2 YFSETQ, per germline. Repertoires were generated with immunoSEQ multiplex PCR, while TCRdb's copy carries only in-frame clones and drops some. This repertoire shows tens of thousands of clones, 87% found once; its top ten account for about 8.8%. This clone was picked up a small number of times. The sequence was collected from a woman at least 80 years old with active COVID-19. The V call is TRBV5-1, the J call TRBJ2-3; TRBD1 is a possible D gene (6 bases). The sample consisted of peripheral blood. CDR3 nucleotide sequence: TGCGCCAGCAGCTCACAGGGAAGGGAGACAGATACGCAGTATTTT. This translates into CASSSQGRETDTQYF.